These 11 T cell receptor beta chains originate from one sample sequenced in a study of regulatory and conventional T cells in RAG deficiency (dated by TCRdb to about 2017). Before genomic DNA extraction, regulatory T cells were isolated from blood as CD4+CD25-high CD127-low cells. To prepare the library, the immunoSEQ multiplex PCR assay was applied. TCRdb provides this immuneACCESS table in a form limited to in-frame rearrangements. Some clones are lacking; in checked studies, under half of them reflect an unresolved V gene, and why the rest are absent is not known. The sample has roughly 29,000 clones on record, 90% to 95% of them singletons. Roughly 0.82% of the sample rests with the top ten. The same sample was also studied in work on regulatory T cells. Taken from the second paper: The multiplex PCR relied on 52 forward TRBV primers and 13 reverse TRBJ primers, and amplification bias was corrected through assay-based and computational methods.

The source material was Tregs sorted from blood. The receptors derive from a human donor in good health.

The V call is TRBV6-6, the J call TRBJ1-3, with D unclear. Per germline, CDR1 MNHNY and CDR2 SVGAGI (reference sequence). The CDR3 consists of 14 residues. Trimming took off 2 bases at V and 0 bases at J, with 5 bases between the two ends. CDR3 sequence (DNA): TGTGCCAGCAGTTACCTCGGCTCTGGAAACACCATATATTTT. Protein product: CASSYLGSGNTIYF.

This chain joins TRBV6-5 and TRBJ1-4; a weak D match, TRBD1 (5 bases). The CDR3 contains 14 residues. Germline CDR1 reads MNHEY; CDR2 reads SVGAGI. Trimming cost V 5 bases and J 0 bases, with 7 bases left between them. DNA for the CDR3: TGTGCCAGCAGTCCGACAGCAACTAATGAAAAACTGTTTTTT. Translation: CASSPTATNEKLFF.

The chain couples TRBV19 to TRBJ2-7, with D possibly matching TRBD2 (6 bases). V was shortened by 6 bases and J by 3 bases, with 12 bases between the two germline ends. Germline V gene sequence: CDR1 LNHDA, CDR2 SQIVND (reference sequence). The CDR3 is made up of 13 amino acids. CDR3 amino acids: CASRSWGDYEQYF. In DNA form, the CDR3 reads TGTGCCAGTAGAAGTTGGGGGGACTACGAGCAGTACTTC.

The rearrangement joins TRBV5-6 to TRBJ1-1, with 9 bases that match TRBD1. The CDR3 runs 17 residues. Germline V CDR1 and CDR2: SGHDT, YYEEEE. V dropped 4 bases and J dropped 5; count of bases not matched to a gene: 15. The CDR3, as DNA: TGTGCCAGCAGCGAACCGCGCAACAGGGGGCGTATGACTGAAGCTTTCTTT. Amino acids: CASSEPRNRGRMTEAFF.

The chain employs TRBV5-8 and TRBJ2-3; D may be TRBD2 (6 bases). Looked up from germline, CDR1 is SGHTS and CDR2 is YDEGEE. Trimming shortened V by 5 bases and J by 2 bases, and 15 bases separated the two germline ends. CDR3 length: 15 residues. Written as DNA, the CDR3 is TGTGCCAGCAGAACGGGACTGTTATTCACAGATACGCAGTATTTT. This codes for CASRTGLLFTDTQYF.

This clone appeared once. This chain connects TRBV16 to TRBJ2-4; D is undetermined. V was clipped by 1 base and J by 2 bases, with 9 bases between them. Germline V gene sequence: CDR1 KGHSY, CDR2 FQNENV. CDR3 length: 15 amino acids. Here the CDR3 DNA reads TGTGCCAGCAGCCAATGGCTGGGATCCAAAAACATTCAGTACTTC. This gives the protein CASSQWLGSKNIQYF. Based on the CDR3 plus reference TRBV16 and TRBJ2-4, the full variable domain is GEEVAQTPKHLVRGEGQKAKLYCAPIKGHSYVFWYQQVLKNEFKFLISFQNENVFDETGMPKERFSAKCLPNSPCSLEIQATKLEDSAVYFCASSQWLGSKNIQYFGAGTRLSVL.

The chain joins TRBV18 to TRBJ1-2, with D perhaps matching TRBD1 (6 bases). The V gene's germline CDR1 is KGHSH and CDR2 LQKENI. Trimming removed 4 bases at V and 3 bases at J, with 15 bases between. This CDR3 has 15 amino acids. CDR3 nucleotides: TGTGCCAGCTCACGCGGATACAGGGAGGACTATGGCTACACCTTC. Translated: CASSRGYREDYGYTF. Full variable domain (remainder filled in from reference TRBV18 and TRBJ1-2): NAGVMQNPRHLVRRRGQEARLRCSPMKGHSHVYWYRQLPEEGLKFMVYLQKENIIDESGMPKERFSAEFPKEGPSILRIQQVVRGDSAAYFCASSRGYREDYGYTFGSGTRLTVV.

The chain recombines TRBV5-1 with TRBJ2-1, with unresolved D. Germline CDR1 is SGHRS and CDR2 is YFSETQ. Trimming pared 2 bases from V and 6 bases from J, leaving 9 bases between. The length of the CDR3 is 13 residues. CDR3 amino acids: CASSFSLFNEQFF. CDR3 DNA: TGCGCCAGCAGCTTCTCACTATTCAATGAGCAGTTCTTC.

The rearrangement links TRBV4-1 to TRBJ2-7; TRBD1 agrees at 7 bases. The V segment lost 0 bases and the J segment 1 base; nucleotides outside the gene matches: 9. Germline CDR1 and CDR2: MGHRA and YSYEKL. The CDR3 covers 17 residues. The CDR3 sequence is CASSQDLRGQTSYEQYF. The CDR3 DNA follows: TGCGCCAGCAGCCAAGATCTCAGGGGACAGACTTCCTACGAGCAGTACTTC.

The gene calls are TRBV30 and TRBJ1-3, with D hard to call. Trimming removed 0 bases from V and 2 bases from J, with 5 bases in between. CDR3 size: 13 residues. Germline V lookup: CDR1 GTSNPN, CDR2 SVGIG (reference sequence). CDR3 region: CAWSVRPGNTIYF. In DNA form, the CDR3 reads TGTGCCTGGAGTGTACGTCCTGGAAACACCATATATTTT.

This sequence joins TRBV6-1 and TRBJ1-4, with D hard to call. The V end lost 2 bases, the J end lost 7 bases, and 11 bases lay between the germline ends. This CDR3 has 14 amino acids. CDR1 and CDR2 (germline): MNHNS, SASEGT. The CDR3 bases are TGTGCCAGCAGTGAACGTGGGTGGACTGAAAAACTGTTTTTT. It encodes CASSERGWTEKLFF.